These 22 T cell receptor beta chains came from one sample sequenced in a study of T-cell memory formation after mild COVID-19. TCRdb passed the 5' RACE reads through MiXCR, listing each CDR3 protein once. The table has about 540,000 distinct CDR3 sequences, just over 20% seen once. The sequenced sample was PBMCs or a T cell subset sorted from them (not recorded which). The receptors stem from an adult woman who had mild COVID-19 (a few samples of this study predate the infection). Cell type and time point are not known.

This clonotype has only a few counts. The rearrangement links TRBV4-3 to TRBJ2-7, with TRBD2 matching over 7 bases. This CDR3 is 14 amino acids long. Trimming took 5 bases from V and 2 from J; bases not matched to a gene: 6. Germline V gene lookup returns CDR1 LGHNA and CDR2 YSLEER. The CDR3 region is CASSSWGGAYEQYF. In nucleotides, the CDR3 is TGCGCCAGCAGCTCCTGGGGGGGGGCCTACGAGCAGTACTTC.

This clonotype has a handful of counts. The gene calls are TRBV4-3 and TRBJ1-5; possible D gene TRBD1, 5 bases. Trimming took 0 bases from V and 0 from J, leaving 9 bases between them. CDR1 and CDR2 from the germline V gene are LGHNA and YSLEER. This CDR3 has 16 residues. The CDR3, as DNA: TGCGCCAGCAGCCAAGATAGGGACTATAGCAATCAGCCCCAGCATTTT. Amino acid sequence: CASSQDRDYSNQPQHF.

In this sample, this clonotype turned up a few times. This chain connects TRBV29-1 to TRBJ1-4; D may be TRBD1 (6 bases). The CDR3 totals 13 residues. Germline V CDR1 and CDR2: SQVTM, ANQGSEA. With 6 bases removed from V and 3 bases from J, the gap between germline ends came to 11 bases. The CDR3 is CSVKTGSNEKLFF. CDR3 nucleotides: TGCAGCGTAAAGACAGGCTCTAATGAAAAACTGTTTTTT.

The J gene is TRBJ1-1, the V gene TRBV6-5, with 9 bases matching TRBD1. Trimming removed 5 bases from V and 2 bases from J; junction bases left unmatched: 3. Germline V lookup: CDR1 MNHEY, CDR2 SVGAGI. The length of the CDR3 is 14 residues. This chain's CDR3 is CASSTGGANTEAFF. CDR3 DNA: TGTGCCAGCAGTACAGGGGGCGCAAACACTGAAGCTTTCTTT.

This clonotype was picked up a small number of times. This chain joins TRBV6-5 and TRBJ2-7; D possibly corresponds to TRBD1 (6 bases). CDR1 and CDR2 from the germline V gene are MNHEY and SVGAGI. This CDR3 contains 13 residues. V was cut by 8 bases and J by 6 bases, with 17 bases left in between. CDR3 sequence: CASQTDSLGEQYF. The CDR3 coding sequence is TGTGCCAGCCAGACGGACAGCCTCGGCGAGCAGTACTTC.

The sample holds many counts of this clonotype. V gene TRBV7-9 combines with J gene TRBJ2-7; D perhaps matches TRBD1 (6 bases). CDR1 is SEHNR, CDR2 FQNEAQ, per germline (reference sequence). The CDR3 is 13 amino acids. V gave up 3 bases and J gave up 6 bases, with 12 bases separating them. CDR3 in DNA: TGTGCCAGCAGCTTCACAGGGAATGGCGAGCAGTACTTC. This sequence encodes CASSFTGNGEQYF.

The chain employs TRBV27 and TRBJ1-1; D possibly corresponds to TRBD1 (6 bases). CDR1 and CDR2 (germline): MNHEY, SMNVEV (reference sequence). The CDR3 length is 14 residues. Between the trimmed V and J ends, which lost 5 bases and 5 bases, there was a span of 15 bases. The CDR3 coding sequence is TGTGCCAGCAGTCCCTCCGGGAGGGGGACTGAAGCTTTCTTT. Its translation is CASSPSGRGTEAFF.

The chain joins TRBV11-3 to TRBJ2-1, with TRBD2 identical over 13 bases. The length of the CDR3 is 16 residues. Trimming at V came to 5 bases and at J to 8 bases, leaving 9 bases not matched to a gene. Germline V CDR1 and CDR2: SGHNT, YENEEA. CDR3 in DNA: TGTGCCAGCAGCATCCGGACTAGCGGGAGCCCCGATGAGCAGTTCTTC. Encoded protein: CASSIRTSGSPDEQFF.

This chain joins TRBV18 and TRBJ1-5, with D unclear. The CDR3 is 16 amino acids. V lost 5 bases, J lost 0 bases, and 14 bases lay in between. The germline gives CDR1 KGHSH, CDR2 LQKENI. CDR3 in DNA: TGTGCCAGCTCATCCGGCCCACCTTATAGCAATCAGCCCCAGCATTTT. Encoded protein: CASSSGPPYSNQPQHF.

The chain employs TRBV7-3 and TRBJ2-1; possibly TRBD1 for D (6 bases). V lost 2 bases and J 7 bases, leaving 18 bases between the germline ends. This CDR3 has 16 residues. Germline assignment: CDR1 SGHTA and CDR2 FQGTGA. CDR3: CASSLGVRGLRNEQFF. CDR3 bases: TGTGCCAGCAGCTTAGGAGTCAGGGGTCTTAGGAATGAGCAGTTCTTC.

This clonotype has a handful of counts. The chain links TRBV5-4 to TRBJ2-7; D may match TRBD1 or TRBD2 (6 bases each). Germline-derived CDR1 and CDR2 are SGHNT and YYREEE (reference sequence). The CDR3 extends over 15 amino acids. The ends were cut back, 4 bases at V and 3 bases at J, with 17 bases in the middle. CDR3 protein: CASSPGGGRFYEQYF. CDR3 nucleotides: TGTGCCAGCAGCCCTGGTGGGGGGCGCTTCTACGAGCAGTACTTC.

The CDR3 DNA follows: TGCGCCAGCAGCTTGTTACAGGGGGCTATCAATGAGCAGTTCTTC. Translating it yields CASSLLQGAINEQFF. V and J are TRBV5-1 and TRBJ2-1; 9 bases are a match to TRBD1. The CDR3 is made up of 15 amino acids. Germline V gives CDR1 SGHRS, CDR2 YFSETQ. V trimming: 1 base; J trimming: 6 bases; junction bases outside the gene matches: 5.

Ten or more counts support this clonotype. The V call is TRBV5-1, the J call TRBJ2-7; 7 bases fit TRBD1. The CDR3 is made up of 14 amino acids. CDR1 SGHRS and CDR2 YFSETQ come from the germline V gene. V lost 2 bases and J lost 0; bases outside the gene matches: 2. This CDR3 is CASSFEGASYEQYF. The DNA for the CDR3 is TGCGCCAGCAGCTTTGAGGGGGCCTCCTACGAGCAGTACTTC. The full variable domain, completed using reference TRBV5-1 and TRBJ2-7, is KAGVTQTPRYLIKTRGQQVTLSCSPISGHRSVSWYQQTPGQGLQFLFEYFSETQRNKGNFPGRFSGRQFSNSRSEMNVSTLELGDSALYLCASSFEGASYEQYFGPGTRLTVT.

The chain is built from TRBV13 and TRBJ1-2; D remains ambiguous. Germline V gene lookup returns CDR1 PRHDT and CDR2 FYEKMQ (reference sequence). This CDR3 region has 14 residues. Trimming took 7 bases from V and 8 from J, leaving 20 bases between them. CDR3 sequence (DNA): TGTGCCAGCACCACATTCGGGCCCCTTGAGGGCTACACCTTC. Protein: CASTTFGPLEGYTF.

This clonotype appeared many times. The chain is built from TRBV12-3 or TRBV12-4 and TRBJ1-1; D remains ambiguous. This CDR3 region has 14 residues. With 2 bases removed from V and 3 bases from J, the gap between germline ends came to 10 bases. Here the CDR3 reads CASSLTGGYTEAFF. CDR3 sequence (DNA): TGTGCCAGCAGTTTAACGGGAGGGTACACTGAAGCTTTCTTT.

The chain links TRBV18 to TRBJ1-1; the D gene is possibly TRBD1 (5 bases). The V and J ends lost 0 bases and 5 bases respectively, with 13 bases between them. The length of the CDR3 is 15 residues. The germline V gene encodes CDR1 KGHSH and CDR2 LQKENI. The CDR3 DNA is TGTGCCAGCTCACCACCGGGGCATCTGGGGACTGAAGCTTTCTTT. Translated, it gives CASSPPGHLGTEAFF.

This sequence joins TRBV11-2 and TRBJ1-3, with a weak D call TRBD1 (6 bases). Trimming removed 5 bases from V and 0 bases from J, with 11 bases in between. CDR3 length equals 15 residues. Germline V gives CDR1 SGHAT, CDR2 FQNNGV. The CDR3: CASSLGQNSGNTIYF. The DNA of the CDR3 is TGTGCCAGCAGCCTAGGACAGAACTCTGGAAACACCATATATTTT. Full variable domain (missing parts from reference TRBV11-2 and TRBJ1-3): EAGVAQSPRYKIIEKRQSVAFWCNPISGHATLYWYQQILGQGPKLLIQFQNNGVVDDSQLPKDRFSAERLKGVDSTLKIQPAKLEDSAVYLCASSLGQNSGNTIYFGEGSWLTVV.

This clonotype was detected only a few times. The rearrangement links TRBV19 to TRBJ2-3; 14 positions match TRBD2. The germline V gene encodes CDR1 LNHDA and CDR2 SQIVND (reference sequence). V shed 4 bases, J shed 1 base, and the junction held 10 bases outside the gene matches. The CDR3 runs to 19 residues. CDR3 in amino acids: CASSTARTSGGWGTDTQYF. CDR3 sequence (DNA): TGTGCCAGTAGTACCGCGAGGACTAGCGGGGGGTGGGGCACAGATACGCAGTATTTT.

The chain recombines TRBV20-1 with TRBJ2-3; 9 bases match TRBD2. V lost 3 bases and J lost 7; bases outside the gene matches: 11. Germline V gene sequence: CDR1 DFQATT, CDR2 SNEGSKA (reference sequence). The length of the CDR3 is 15 residues. CDR3 in amino acids: CSARKSGRLVNTQYF. The CDR3 bases are TGCAGTGCTAGGAAAAGCGGGAGGCTCGTCAATACGCAGTATTTT.

V usage is TRBV21-1 and J usage is TRBJ1-5; the table's D call, TRBD1, was not checked against the DNA. TRBV21-1 is classified as a pseudogene. This CDR3 region has 17 residues. CDR3 protein: CASSSPVWGFLNQPQHF. The CDR3 nucleotides read TGTGCCAGCAGCTCACCCGTCTGGGGGTTCCTTAATCAGCCCCAGCATTTT.

The CDR3 DNA sequence: TGTGCCAGCAGTCTCGGGACAGGGGCAGGGTACGAGCAGTACTTC. This translates into CASSLGTGAGYEQYF. This chain links TRBV27 with TRBJ2-7; 10 bases align to TRBD1. The CDR3 loop spans 15 amino acids. The germline CDR1 and CDR2 sequences are MNHEY and SMNVEV (reference sequence). V was clipped by 5 bases and J by 4 bases; unmatched bases: 8.

The chain carries TRBV11-2 and TRBJ2-2; D is perhaps TRBD2 (5 bases). The CDR3 consists of 15 residues. Trimming stripped 3 bases from V and 5 bases from J, with 13 bases between. The germline V gene encodes CDR1 SGHAT and CDR2 FQNNGV. CDR3 amino acids: CASSFGVEGTGELFF. The CDR3 region has the DNA TGTGCCAGCAGCTTCGGGGTGGAAGGGACCGGGGAGCTGTTTTTT. The whole variable domain, filled in from reference TRBV11-2 and TRBJ2-2, reads EAGVAQSPRYKIIEKRQSVAFWCNPISGHATLYWYQQILGQGPKLLIQFQNNGVVDDSQLPKDRFSAERLKGVDSTLKIQPAKLEDSAVYLCASSFGVEGTGELFFGEGSRLTVL.